Below, 12 T cell receptor beta chains from the same sample are listed, as sequenced in a study of CD8+CD57+ T cells in acquired aplastic anemia (dated by TCRdb to the late 2010s). The sequencer listed for this sample is Illumina HiSeq 2000. Genomic DNA served as template for TCR beta VDJ combination and CDR3 sequence profiling. The public reads were quality trimmed at Q25 with fastp and then assembled into clones with MiXCR by TCRdb, keeping productive beta chains. Duplicate CDR3 protein sequences are folded into a single record with the most common DNA and genes. The sample table holds 150,000 to 200,000 distinct CDR3 sequences, of which roughly three fifths were seen once. Approximately 42% of the sample goes to the ten largest clones. Patients chosen for sequencing had shown expansion of CD8+CD57+ cells by flow cytometry. Source material: sorted CD4+, CD8+, or CD8+CD57+ T cells (not recorded which) from PBMCs. All receptors come from a human donor with aplastic anemia.

This clonotype was seen a single time. Since the CDR3 does not end with the conserved phenylalanine or tryptophan, this likely comes from a read error. The genes are TRBV7-3 and TRBJ2-7; D gene ambiguous. Germline V gene lookup returns CDR1 SGHTA and CDR2 FQGTGA. This CDR3 region has 12 residues. The V and J ends lost 5 bases and 3 bases respectively, with 8 bases between them. CDR3 sequence (DNA): TGTGCCAGCAGCACGTTAGGCTACGAGCAGTACCTC. It encodes CASSTLGYEQYL.

This chain joins TRBV19 and TRBJ2-7; TRBD2 matches 7 bases. With 5 bases clipped from V and 1 base from J, the junction kept 14 bases outside the gene matches. Looked up from germline, CDR1 is LNHDA and CDR2 is SQIVND (reference sequence). This CDR3 has 17 residues. CDR3: CASSASDGLAASYEQYF. In DNA form, the CDR3 reads TGTGCCAGTAGTGCTTCCGACGGCCTAGCGGCATCCTACGAGCAGTACTTC.

This rearrangement joins TRBV7-2 to TRBJ2-6, with D hard to call. V lost 4 bases and J 3 bases, leaving 7 bases between the germline ends. Germline-derived CDR1 and CDR2 are SGHTA and FQGNSA. The CDR3 is made up of 14 amino acids. CDR3 in amino acids: CASSSRGGANVLTF. The CDR3 bases are TGTGCCAGCAGCTCCCGAGGTGGGGCCAACGTCCTGACTTTC.

The chain carries TRBV25-1 and TRBJ2-2; TRBD1 agrees at 8 bases. This CDR3 is built from 14 residues. The germline CDR1 and CDR2 sequences are MGHDK and SYGVNS. V lost 6 bases, J lost 3 bases, and 3 bases stayed unmatched. The CDR3 protein is CASRSTGDTGELFF. The CDR3 DNA sequence: TGTGCCAGCAGGTCGACAGGGGACACCGGGGAGCTGTTTTTT.

This clonotype was recorded many times. The chain couples TRBV7-9 to TRBJ2-1; a weak D match, TRBD2 (7 bases). The germline gives CDR1 SEHNR, CDR2 FQNEAQ (reference sequence). V lost 1 base to trimming and J lost 1 base, with 29 bases between them. The CDR3 extends over 22 amino acids. CDR3 DNA: TGTGCCAGCAGCTTAGACAGCTTCTTGGCGGGGGCCACCTTTGGGTCCTACAATGAGCAGTTCTTC. It translates to CASSLDSFLAGATFGSYNEQFF.

This clonotype was picked up many times. The gene calls are TRBV4-1 and TRBJ2-3; 10 nucleotides line up with TRBD1. Germline-derived CDR1 and CDR2 are MGHRA and YSYEKL. CDR3 size: 16 residues. V lost 2 bases to trimming and J lost 3 bases; unmatched junction nucleotides: 5. The CDR3: CASSQWDRGRTDTQYF. In DNA form, the CDR3 reads TGCGCCAGCAGCCAATGGGACAGGGGAAGGACAGATACGCAGTATTTT.

J is TRBJ2-3 and V is TRBV10-3; D is ambiguous. Germline CDR1 and CDR2: ENHRY and SYGVKD. This CDR3 is 13 amino acids long. V lost 8 bases and J lost 0, with 9 bases in between. Here the CDR3 reads CAIYGGSTDTQYF. Here the CDR3 DNA reads TGTGCCATCTATGGCGGAAGCACAGATACGCAGTATTTT.

This clonotype has only a few counts. The V and J genes are TRBV7-8 and TRBJ2-7; unclear D gene. The germline V gene has CDR1 SGHVS and CDR2 FQNEAQ. Trimming stripped 5 bases from V and 7 bases from J, with 9 bases between. The CDR3 loop spans 11 amino acids. CDR3 protein: CASSPRVEQYF. DNA of the CDR3: TGTGCCAGCAGCCCCCGCGTGGAGCAGTACTTC. The full variable domain, its missing parts supplied by reference TRBV7-8 and TRBJ2-7, is GAGVSQSPRYKVAKRGQDVALRCDPISGHVSLFWYQQALGQGPEFLTYFQNEAQLDKSGLPSDRFFAERPEGSVSTLKIQRTQQEDSAVYLCASSPRVEQYFGPGTRLTVT.

In regard to this clonotype: The junction departs from germline at one end; a sequencing error may be responsible. V and J are TRBV7-2 and TRBJ2-1; TRBD2 matches at 10 bases. Germline lookup yields CDR1 SGHTA and CDR2 FQGNSA. This CDR3 region has 14 residues. The CDR3 DNA follows: TGTGCCAGCAGATTAGCGGGGGGCTACAATGAGCAGTTCTTC. Translation: CASRLAGGYNEQFF.

V and J are TRBV20-1 and TRBJ1-1; 7 nucleotides match TRBD1. The CDR3 runs to 13 residues. Germline CDR1 is DFQATT and CDR2 is SNEGSKA (reference sequence). The V and J ends lost 1 base and 7 bases, in that order; junction bases with no gene match: 6. This CDR3 reads CSARAGQDLEAFF. For the CDR3, the DNA is TGCAGTGCTAGAGCCGGACAGGACCTTGAAGCTTTCTTT.

The V and J genes are TRBV9 and TRBJ2-1; possibly TRBD1 for D (7 bases). Germline V gene sequence: CDR1 SGDLS, CDR2 YYNGEE. The CDR3 contains 14 residues. Trimming shortened V by 6 bases and J by 8 bases, and 18 bases separated the two germline ends. The CDR3 DNA follows: TGTGCCAGCAACGGGAGAGACAGGGTCGATGAGCAGTTCTTC. This encodes CASNGRDRVDEQFF.

Of note for this clonotype: The junction departs from germline at one end; a sequencing error may be responsible. J is TRBJ1-4 and V is TRBV25-1; D not certain. Germline lookup yields CDR1 MGHDK and CDR2 SYGVNS. The CDR3 runs 15 residues. Here the CDR3 DNA reads TGTACCAGTAGTGATTACCCTACAACTAATGAAAAACTGTTTTTT. Translating gives CTSSDYPTTNEKLFF.